The 21 T cell receptor beta chains below were found in one sample sequenced in a study of T cells after yellow fever vaccination. TCRdb re-called the 5' RACE reads with MiXCR, one entry per CDR3 protein. This sample carries some 320,000 distinct CDR3 sequences, about 10% of them seen once, and the ten largest clones take about 3%. Sequencing used CD4+ T cells sorted from PBMCs, obtained 45 days after the yellow fever booster vaccination. These receptors were taken from a man aged 18 to 35 who received the YFV17D yellow fever vaccine.

The chain has TRBV19 and TRBJ2-7, with TRBD1 matching over 7 bases. Germline trimming cut 3 bases from V and 2 bases from J; bases unmatched to any gene: 7. CDR3 length: 15 residues. Germline lookup yields CDR1 LNHDA and CDR2 SQIVND (reference sequence). The CDR3, as DNA: TGTGCCAGTAGTATCGTCGACAGGGAGACCTACGAGCAGTACTTC. Its translation: CASSIVDRETYEQYF.

This clonotype was counted between two and nine times. The chain is built from TRBV7-2 and TRBJ1-1; TRBD1 aligns across 12 bases. Trimming removed 4 bases from V and 4 bases from J; junction bases left unmatched: 4. Germline lookup yields CDR1 SGHTA and CDR2 FQGNSA. The CDR3 sequence is 15 residues long. CDR3: CASSSGQGARTEAFF. For the CDR3, the DNA is TGTGCCAGCAGCTCGGGACAGGGGGCGCGCACTGAAGCTTTCTTT. The whole variable domain, filled in from reference TRBV7-2 and TRBJ1-1, reads GAGVSQSPSNKVTEKGKDVELRCDPISGHTALYWYRQSLGQGLEFLIYFQGNSAPDKSGLPSDRFSAERTGGSVSTLTIQRTQQEDSAVYLCASSSGQGARTEAFFGQGTRLTVV.

This clonotype has a handful of counts. The chain couples TRBV25-1 to TRBJ2-1, with a weak D call TRBD1 (6 bases). The CDR3 has 13 amino acids. V lost 3 bases, J lost 10 bases, and 13 bases lay in between. CDR1 MGHDK and CDR2 SYGVNS come from the germline V gene. This CDR3 is CASSDLTGREQFF. DNA for the CDR3: TGTGCCAGCAGTGATCTAACAGGGAGAGAGCAGTTCTTC.

This clonotype appeared many times. This rearrangement joins TRBV7-6 to TRBJ2-3; either TRBD1 or TRBD2 may supply D (5 bases each). The ends were cut back, 1 base at V and 4 bases at J, with 12 bases in the middle. The CDR3 totals 15 residues. Germline V gives CDR1 SGHVS, CDR2 FNYEAQ. DNA for the CDR3: TGTGCCAGCAGCTTAGGTCTGGGGGTGGCAGATACGCAGTATTTT. This translates into CASSLGLGVADTQYF. The whole variable domain, remainder taken from reference TRBV7-6 and TRBJ2-3, is GAGVSQSPRYKVTKRGQDVALRCDPISGHVSLYWYRQALGQGPEFLTYFNYEAQQDKSGLPNDRFSAERPEGSISTLTIQRTEQRDSAMYRCASSLGLGVADTQYFGPGTRLTVL.

At least ten counts were recorded for this clonotype. The CDR3: CASSPGRDSYEQYV. The CDR3 DNA reads TGTGCCAGCAGCCCCGGACGGGACTCCTACGAGCAGTACGTC. The chain couples TRBV7-2 to TRBJ2-7; tentatively, D is TRBD2 (5 bases). CDR1 is SGHTA and CDR2 is FQGNSA in the germline V gene. Between the trimmed V and J ends, which lost 5 bases and 0 bases, there was a span of 11 bases. CDR3 length: 14 amino acids.

This clonotype showed up many times. This chain connects TRBV20-1 to TRBJ1-2; D gene uncertain. V was pared by 6 bases and J by 6 bases, with 17 bases between. The CDR3 totals 13 residues. Germline V gene sequence: CDR1 DFQATT, CDR2 SNEGSKA (reference sequence). In DNA, the CDR3 is TGCAGTGCCCTGATGGGGAGGACGGATGGCTACACCTTC. Its protein is CSALMGRTDGYTF.

Only a few counts were recorded for this clonotype. The genes are TRBV27 and TRBJ2-1; perhaps TRBD1 as D (6 bases). Germline CDR1 and CDR2: MNHEY and SMNVEV (reference sequence). Trimming removed 3 bases from V and 1 base from J, with 22 bases in between. This CDR3 contains 19 residues. The DNA of the CDR3 is TGTGCCAGCAGTTTTTCAGGGGCCGCTTCCCACCCATCCTACAATGAGCAGTTCTTC. It translates to CASSFSGAASHPSYNEQFF.

This clonotype was seen many times. CDR3: CASSLPPNYGYTF. CDR3 coding DNA: TGTGCCAGCAGTTTACCGCCAAACTATGGCTACACCTTC. The rearrangement links TRBV12-3 or TRBV12-4 to TRBJ1-2; D unclear. The CDR3 length is 13 residues. The V and J ends lost 2 bases and 2 bases respectively, with 6 bases between them.

This clonotype was counted a single time. The CDR3 nucleotides are TGTGCCAGCAGCTCACGGGCCTCCACAGATACGCAGTATTTT. Translating gives CASSSRASTDTQYF. This sequence joins TRBV7-2 and TRBJ2-3; no firm D call. The germline gives CDR1 SGHTA, CDR2 FQGNSA. Trimming took off 4 bases at V and 2 bases at J, with 10 bases between the two ends. The CDR3 has 14 residues.

The chain is built from TRBV10-2 and TRBJ2-1; D call uncertain. Germline V gene lookup returns CDR1 WSHSY and CDR2 SAAADI. V lost 0 bases to trimming and J lost 2 bases, with 8 bases between them. This CDR3 spans 15 amino acids. The CDR3 loop is CASSESSLAYNEQFF. The CDR3 nucleotides read TGCGCCAGCAGTGAGTCGTCCCTTGCCTACAATGAGCAGTTCTTC.

The CDR3 sequence is CSARDLGQGTYEQYF. DNA for the CDR3: TGCAGTGCTAGAGATCTAGGACAGGGAACCTACGAGCAGTACTTC. The V call is TRBV20-1, the J call TRBJ2-7; 8 bases match TRBD1. Trimming took 0 bases from V and 2 from J; bases not matched to a gene: 6. The CDR3 extends over 15 amino acids. Germline CDR1 reads DFQATT; CDR2 reads SNEGSKA (reference sequence).

The chain couples TRBV3-1 to TRBJ1-2; 9 nucleotides agree with TRBD1. This CDR3 spans 15 amino acids. V lost 2 bases and J lost 3; bases outside the gene matches: 4. Germline-derived CDR1 and CDR2 are LGHDT and YNNKEL (reference sequence). DNA for the CDR3: TGTGCCAGCAGCCAAACGACAGGGGGAGACTATGGCTACACCTTC. This encodes CASSQTTGGDYGYTF.

There are a few counts of this clonotype. This chain uses TRBV27 with TRBJ2-1; 15 nucleotides align to TRBD2. Per germline, CDR1 MNHEY and CDR2 SMNVEV (reference sequence). V trimming: 9 bases; J trimming: 10 bases; junction bases outside the gene matches: 10. CDR3 length: 15 amino acids. In DNA, the CDR3 is TGTGCCAGTGAAAGGGGACTAGCGGGGGGTGGGGAGCAGTTCTTC. Translating gives CASERGLAGGGEQFF.

The table lists this clonotype with a few counts. This chain joins TRBV7-9 and TRBJ2-1, with D unresolved. V shed 1 base and J shed 12 bases, with 13 bases lying between them. The CDR3 is made up of 13 amino acids. Germline V lookup: CDR1 SEHNR, CDR2 FQNEAQ (reference sequence). CDR3 amino acids: CASSLVAVARQFF. DNA for the CDR3: TGTGCCAGCAGCTTAGTTGCTGTGGCACGGCAGTTCTTC.

This clonotype was detected only a few times. V gene TRBV28 combines with J gene TRBJ2-7; 7 bases map to TRBD1. Germline V gene sequence: CDR1 MDHEN, CDR2 SYDVKM. The junction had 3 bases not matched to a gene; V was cut back by 2 bases and J by 2 bases. This CDR3 has 14 amino acids. The DNA for the CDR3 is TGTGCCAGCAGTTTAGGGGGACAGACCTACGAGCAGTACTTC. As protein: CASSLGGQTYEQYF.

This clonotype was found a few times. DNA for the CDR3: TGCAGTGCACCGATAGCGGGGGGGCCTAATGAGCAGTTCTTC. Translating gives CSAPIAGGPNEQFF. This chain joins TRBV20-1 and TRBJ2-1; TRBD2 agrees at 11 bases. The V gene's germline CDR1 is DFQATT and CDR2 SNEGSKA (reference sequence). The CDR3 covers 14 residues. Trimming removed 6 bases from V and 7 bases from J; junction bases left unmatched: 8.

The gene calls are TRBV5-1 and TRBJ2-2; TRBD1 matches at 7 bases. J lost 7 bases, V lost 0 bases, and 3 bases had no gene match. Germline V lookup: CDR1 SGHRS, CDR2 YFSETQ. This CDR3 is built from 14 residues. CDR3 loop: CASSLDRGDGELFF. The CDR3 DNA sequence: TGCGCCAGCAGCTTGGACAGGGGAGACGGGGAGCTGTTTTTT.

V usage is TRBV18 and J usage is TRBJ2-7, with TRBD1 matching 7 bases. V lost 3 bases and J lost 4; bases outside the gene matches: 6. In germline, CDR1 is KGHSH, CDR2 LQKENI. The CDR3 runs 14 residues. As DNA, the CDR3 is TGTGCCAGCTCACCTCGACAGGGTAGATACGAGCAGTACTTC. Its protein is CASSPRQGRYEQYF.

This clonotype was detected many times. This chain links TRBV5-1 with TRBJ2-1; 7 nucleotides line up with TRBD1. CDR1 SGHRS and CDR2 YFSETQ come from the germline V gene. V trimming: 0 bases; J trimming: 9 bases; junction bases outside the gene matches: 9. The CDR3 spans 15 residues. The CDR3, as DNA: TGCGCCAGCAGCTTGGAGGAGGCAGGGGGTGGTGAGCAGTTCTTC. Protein: CASSLEEAGGGEQFF.

The rearrangement joins TRBV4-3 to TRBJ2-5, with D perhaps matching TRBD2 (6 bases). CDR1 and CDR2 from the germline V gene are LGHNA and YSLEER. Trimming stripped 0 bases from V and 6 bases from J, with 14 bases between. The CDR3 consists of 15 residues. DNA for the CDR3: TGCGCCAGCAGCCAAGATTACGGGGGATGGCAGACCCAGTACTTC. This gives the protein CASSQDYGGWQTQYF.

There are many counts of this clonotype. The gene calls are TRBV20-1 and TRBJ2-4; 10 bases line up with TRBD2. The CDR3 has 13 amino acids. Trimming at V came to 3 bases and at J to 8 bases, leaving 4 bases not matched to a gene. Germline-derived CDR1 and CDR2 are DFQATT and SNEGSKA (reference sequence). Written as DNA, the CDR3 is TGCAGTGCTAGGGCGACTAGCGGGTACATTCAGTACTTC. The encoded protein is CSARATSGYIQYF.